Listed below are T cell receptor beta chains from one sample, sequenced in a study of T cell responses to AZD1222 COVID-19 vaccine. Some clones are missing from TCRdb's copy, which holds only in-frame ones; the method was immunoSEQ multiplex PCR. There are about 78,000 clones in the sample; roughly 88% occur only once, and more than 4.5% lies in the top ten. The sequencing here drew on peripheral blood, taken on day 0 of MenACWY control vaccination. These TCRs come from an adult in good health. Both conserved end residues are part of each CDR3. A D gene is named only where the DNA matches it firmly. A row's size may be missing; if present it is once, few, many or a size class.

cdr3_nt	cdr3_aa	v_call	clone_size	j_call	d_call
TGTGCCAGCAGTTTAGATTTCGGGGGCTCTGGCTACACCTTC	CASSLDFGGSGYTF	TRBV27	NA	TRBJ1-2	NA
TGTGCCAGTAGTATTAGGGTAGCGGGGGTCATCTCTGGGGCCAACGTCCTGACTTTC	CASSIRVAGVISGANVLTF	TRBV19	NA	TRBJ2-6	TRBD2
TGTGCCAGCTCACTAAGACGACGCTACGAGCAGTACTTC	CASSLRRRYEQYF	TRBV18	NA	TRBJ2-7	NA
TGTGCCAGCAGCCATCAATCGGAGAGGGGGCAAGAGACCCAGTACTTC	CASSHQSERGQETQYF	TRBV11-3	NA	TRBJ2-5	NA
TGTGCCAGCAGCTTAAGCGGGCCGAACACCGGGGAGCTGTTTTTT	CASSLSGPNTGELFF	TRBV7-3	NA	TRBJ2-2	NA
TGTGCCAGTAGTAAACTAATCCACAATGAGCAGTTCTTC	CASSKLIHNEQFF	TRBV19	NA	TRBJ2-1	NA
TGCGCCAGCAGCTTGGGGTCTTGGAACACTGAAGCTTTCTTT	CASSLGSWNTEAFF	TRBV5-1	NA	TRBJ1-1	NA
TGTGCCAGCAGCTTAGAGCTCAGGGTCACCTCTGGGGCCAACGTCCTGACTTTC	CASSLELRVTSGANVLTF	TRBV7-8	NA	TRBJ2-6	NA
TGTGCCAGCAGCTTCGGTGGGGCAGGGGGCTTCAACGAGCAGTACTTC	CASSFGGAGGFNEQYF	TRBV11-2	NA	TRBJ2-7	TRBD1
TGTGCCAGCAGTTACGGCAAAATGAACACTGAAGCTTTCTTT	CASSYGKMNTEAFF	TRBV6-2/TRBV6-3	NA	TRBJ1-1	NA
TGTGCCTGGAGTGTTCCAGGGGCCGGCTACGAGCAGTACTTC	CAWSVPGAGYEQYF	TRBV30	NA	TRBJ2-7	NA
TGTGCCAGCAGCTTAGCCGGGACAGGGGGCGAGACCCAGTACTTC	CASSLAGTGGETQYF	TRBV7-9	NA	TRBJ2-5	TRBD1
TGTGCCGGTCAGGTACAGGGGACCGAAGCTTTCTTT	CAGQVQGTEAFF	TRBV7-9	few	TRBJ1-1	TRBD1
TGTGCCAGCAGTTTACAGGGTCAAGGCTCCTATAATTCACCCCTCCACTTT	CASSLQGQGSYNSPLHF	TRBV27	NA	TRBJ1-6	NA
TGTGCCAGCACCACTGAAGGGGGAGGAGGAGGCTACACCTTC	CASTTEGGGGGYTF	TRBV6-5	NA	TRBJ1-2	NA
TGTGCCAGCCGCAACCTAGCGGGGCCCTACAATGAGCAGTTCTTC	CASRNLAGPYNEQFF	TRBV7-2	NA	TRBJ2-1	TRBD2
TGTGCTAGTGGTTTGGGTCCGGGACAGGGGGGGTATGAGCAGTTCTTC	CASGLGPGQGGYEQFF	TRBV12-5	NA	TRBJ2-1	TRBD1
TGCGCCAGCGCAGGACAGGGGAGTATCGGCACTGAAGCTTTCTTT	CASAGQGSIGTEAFF	TRBV5-1	NA	TRBJ1-1	TRBD1
TGTGCCAGCAGTCAAAGACTCTCAGTCACTGAAGCTTTCTTT	CASSQRLSVTEAFF	TRBV2	NA	TRBJ1-1	NA
TGTGCCAGCAGCTTAGCCGGACAGTACACTGAAGCTTTCTTT	CASSLAGQYTEAFF	TRBV7-9	NA	TRBJ1-1	NA
TGTGCCAGCAGCTCCCCGGGGGTCTCTGGAAACACCATATATTTT	CASSSPGVSGNTIYF	TRBV5-5	NA	TRBJ1-3	NA
TGTGCCAGCAGTTTGGCTGGGACAGGCTATGGCTACACCTTC	CASSLAGTGYGYTF	TRBV27	NA	TRBJ1-2	TRBD1
TGCGCCAGCAGCGGGCCCTCCGCGGGGGGGAGGGATACGCAGTATTTT	CASSGPSAGGRDTQYF	TRBV5-1	NA	TRBJ2-3	TRBD2
TGTGCCAGTAGTACCCTATCCAATCAGCCCCAGCATTTT	CASSTLSNQPQHF	TRBV19	NA	TRBJ1-5	NA
TGTGCCAGCAGCGAGGGACAGGGGGGCACTTATGGCTACACCTTC	CASSEGQGGTYGYTF	TRBV9	NA	TRBJ1-2	TRBD1
TGTGCCTGGAGCAGGTTCACAAGCAATCAGCCCCAGCATTTT	CAWSRFTSNQPQHF	TRBV30	NA	TRBJ1-5	NA
TGTGCCAGTAGTATAAGGTCGGCCCAGCCCCAGCATTTT	CASSIRSAQPQHF	TRBV19	NA	TRBJ1-5	NA
TGTGCCAGCAGTTATCCCGGGGGGACTAGCGGGAGAAAATACAATGAGCAGTTCTTC	CASSYPGGTSGRKYNEQFF	TRBV6-2/TRBV6-3	NA	TRBJ2-1	TRBD2
TGCGCCAGCAGCTTGGCTCCGAGCGGAACTAATGAAAAACTGTTTTTT	CASSLAPSGTNEKLFF	TRBV5-1	NA	TRBJ1-4	NA
TGTGCCAGTAGTATCGTAATCTACAATGAGCAGTTCTTC	CASSIVIYNEQFF	TRBV19	NA	TRBJ2-1	NA
TGTGCCAGTAGAAAACAGTGGGATCAGCCCCAGCATTTT	CASRKQWDQPQHF	TRBV19	NA	TRBJ1-5	NA
TGTGCCAGTACCCCCGGGGCTAGCGGGGGAAAAGAGACCCAGTACTTC	CASTPGASGGKETQYF	TRBV28	NA	TRBJ2-5	TRBD2
TGTGCCATCAGTGAAAAAAGGATGGGGGTCCAAGTTCCTGAAGCTTTCTTT	CAISEKRMGVQVPEAFF	TRBV10-3	NA	TRBJ1-1	NA
TGTGCCAGCAGCTTAGAGTTCTACGAGCAGTACTTC	CASSLEFYEQYF	TRBV7-2	NA	TRBJ2-7	NA
TGTGCCAGCAGTGACAGCCAACCGATTTCACCCCTCCACTTT	CASSDSQPISPLHF	TRBV7-2	NA	TRBJ1-6	NA
TGTGCCAGCAGTGTACGCACAGATACGCAGTATTTT	CASSVRTDTQYF	TRBV2	NA	TRBJ2-3	NA
TGTGCCAGCAGCCAAGGTGGTTGGGGCGGTAATGAGCAGTTCTTC	CASSQGGWGGNEQFF	TRBV3-1/TRBV3-2	NA	TRBJ2-1	NA
TGTGCCAGCACTGGGCTAGCGGGGGCCAGCACAGATACGCAGTATTTT	CASTGLAGASTDTQYF	TRBV2	NA	TRBJ2-3	TRBD2
TGCGCCAGCAGTCCCGGTTCCTACGAGCAGTACTTC	CASSPGSYEQYF	TRBV5-1	NA	TRBJ2-7	NA
TGTGCCAGCAGCCAAGAGGGGGGGGCGGCTAATTCACCCCTCCACTTT	CASSQEGGAANSPLHF	TRBV3-1/TRBV3-2	NA	TRBJ1-6	NA
TGTGCCACTAGTCGTAAGGGAACCATGAACACTGAAGCTTTCTTT	CATSRKGTMNTEAFF	TRBV6-5	NA	TRBJ1-1	NA
TGTGCCAGCAGCTCGACGGGACAGGGCTACGAGCAGTACTTC	CASSSTGQGYEQYF	TRBV5-6	NA	TRBJ2-7	TRBD1
TGTGCCAGCAGCTTAAACCCGGTGGGGGCCCTCACTGAAGCTTTCTTT	CASSLNPVGALTEAFF	TRBV7-3	NA	TRBJ1-1	NA
TGTGCCAGCAGCCAAGTCGGGCAGCACACTGAAGCTTTCTTT	CASSQVGQHTEAFF	TRBV3-1/TRBV3-2	NA	TRBJ1-1	NA
TGTGCCAGCAGCGTGGGACAGCAAAATTCACCCCTCCACTTT	CASSVGQQNSPLHF	TRBV9	NA	TRBJ1-6	TRBD1
TGTGCCAGTAGTATTCGTAGAAGCTCCTATAATTCACCCCTCCACTTT	CASSIRRSSYNSPLHF	TRBV19	NA	TRBJ1-6	NA
TGTGCCAGCAGTCGCCCCCGGAACACCATATATTTT	CASSRPRNTIYF	TRBV6-6	NA	TRBJ1-3	NA